The 13 T cell receptor beta chains below were found in one sample sequenced in a study of T cells in Graves' hyperthyroidism and ophthalmopathy (dated by TCRdb to between 2017 and 2020). Preparation of the library involved multiplex PCR. TCRdb lists the instrument as Illumina HiSeq 2000. The TCR beta CDR3 regions were amplified from RNA transcripts. The first round of RT-PCR for the TCR CDR3 was performed with the HTBI primer set and the Qiagen OneStep RT-PCR kit. The public reads were reprocessed in TCRdb via fastp at Q25 and MiXCR, keeping in-frame beta chains. Identical CDR3 proteins give one entry, which carries the most common genes and DNA. Across this sample there are 480,000 or so distinct CDR3 sequences, with 40% to 50% seen only once. Together, the top ten hold roughly 45% of the sample. Sequencing used peripheral blood or thyroid tissue (not recorded which). These receptors all come from an adult woman with Graves' disease, either hyperthyroidism or ophthalmopathy (not recorded which).

As regards this clonotype: A single base separates this from a much larger clone, so it may be a read error. The V and J genes are TRBV5-1 and TRBJ1-5; D remains unclear. TRBJ2-2 matches the DNA end more closely, so the J call is doubtful. The CDR3 spans 16 residues. The germline V gene has CDR1 SGHRS and CDR2 YFSETQ. The CDR3 loop reads CASSFETPANTGELFF. CDR3 DNA: TGCGCCAGCAGCTTCGAGACACCGGCCAACACCGGGGAGCTGTTTTTT.

This clonotype was found a few times. This chain links TRBV7-6 with TRBJ1-6; 10 bases are shared with TRBD1. CDR3 size: 15 residues. Germline V gives CDR1 SGHVS, CDR2 FNYEAQ. The V gene end was trimmed by 4 bases and the J gene end by 10 bases; junction bases not matched to a gene: 7. CDR3 sequence reads: CASSSGTGVYSPLHF. The CDR3 DNA follows: TGTGCCAGCAGCTCCGGGACAGGGGTGTACTCACCCCTCCACTTT.

The chain joins TRBV25-1 to TRBJ1-5, with D hard to call. The ends were cut back, 8 bases at V and 0 bases at J, with 11 bases in the middle. In germline, CDR1 is MGHDK, CDR2 SYGVNS. This CDR3 comprises 14 residues. CDR3 region: CASVGKDSNQPQHF. The DNA of the CDR3 is TGTGCCAGCGTTGGGAAGGATAGCAATCAGCCCCAGCATTTT.

The chain carries TRBV7-9 and TRBJ1-1; tentatively, D is TRBD1 (5 bases). Germline V gene sequence: CDR1 SEHNR, CDR2 FQNEAQ (reference sequence). The CDR3 spans 17 residues. Deletions cut 4 bases from V and 0 bases from J, with 18 bases between. Here the CDR3 reads CASSSFRGGGMNTEAFF. The CDR3 bases are TGTGCCAGCAGCTCATTTCGGGGGGGGGGAATGAACACTGAAGCTTTCTTT.

CDR3 sequence: CASSPTTGLNTEAFF. The CDR3 bases are TGTGCCAGCTCACCTACCACGGGGCTCAACACTGAAGCTTTCTTT. This chain uses TRBV18 with TRBJ1-1; TRBD1 is a possible D gene (5 bases). Trimming stripped 3 bases from V and 2 bases from J, with 13 bases between. The germline CDR1 and CDR2 sequences are KGHSH and LQKENI. The CDR3 sequence is 15 residues long.

This chain links TRBV15 with TRBJ1-5; tentative D call: TRBD1 (6 bases). The CDR3 has 17 residues. Trimming took off 5 bases at V and 6 bases at J, with 23 bases between the two ends. Germline CDR1 and CDR2: LNHNV and YYDKDF (reference sequence). The CDR3 nucleotides read TGTGCCACCAGCGTCCTACCCATGGGGGGCTTGGGTCAGCCCCAGCATTTT. Its protein product is CATSVLPMGGLGQPQHF.

The chain joins TRBV12-3 or TRBV12-4 to TRBJ1-2, with D possibly TRBD1 on 5 matching bases. Between the trimmed V and J ends, which lost 4 bases and 3 bases, there was a span of 12 bases. CDR3 length: 14 amino acids. The CDR3 sequence is CASSWEDSYYGYTF. The CDR3 DNA sequence: TGTGCCAGCAGTTGGGAAGACAGCTACTATGGCTACACCTTC.

This clonotype was counted ten times or more. The chain recombines TRBV2 with TRBJ1-5; no definite D call. V dropped 0 bases and J dropped 6 bases, with 6 bases sitting between them. The CDR3 loop spans 13 amino acids. CDR1 and CDR2 from the germline V gene are SNHLY and FYNNEI. This CDR3 is CASSEALGQPQHF. In nucleotides, the CDR3 is TGTGCCAGCAGTGAAGCGCTGGGTCAGCCCCAGCATTTT.

A few counts support this clonotype. The chain is built from TRBV12-3 or TRBV12-4 and TRBJ2-7, with TRBD1 matching 7 bases. V shed 9 bases and J 2 bases; nucleotides not matched to a gene: 10. The CDR3 has 14 residues. CDR3 bases: TGTGCCAGTGCGCCGGGACAGCCCCCCTACGAGCAGTACTTC. It is translated as CASAPGQPPYEQYF.

This clonotype was seen only once. One base away lies a much larger clone, so this may be a sequencing read error. This chain joins TRBV7-9 and TRBJ2-2, with a weak D call TRBD2 (5 bases). Germline V gives CDR1 SEHNR, CDR2 FQNEAQ (reference sequence). This CDR3 comprises 13 residues. CDR3 sequence reads: CASSLGGAGEPFF. The CDR3 bases are TGTGCCAGCAGCTTAGGTGGTGCCGGGGAGCCGTTTTTT.

The chain links TRBV7-3 to TRBJ2-5; D is ambiguous. Trimming pared 2 bases from V and 5 bases from J, leaving 12 bases between. This CDR3 has 14 residues. Germline CDR1 and CDR2: SGHTA and FQGTGA. The chain's CDR3 is CASSLSAMGETQYF. CDR3 sequence (DNA): TGTGCCAGCAGCTTATCGGCGATGGGTGAGACCCAGTACTTC.

This clonotype was observed many times. The genes are TRBV4-2 and TRBJ1-5; perhaps TRBD1 as D (6 bases). The V gene's germline CDR1 is LGHNA and CDR2 YNFKEQ. V was pared by 1 base and J by 5 bases, with 18 bases between. The CDR3 is 17 residues long. CDR3 nucleotide sequence: TGTGCCAGCAGCCAAGTAAGCGTACAGGGAAGGGATCAGCCCCAGCATTTT. This codes for CASSQVSVQGRDQPQHF.

The chain's CDR3 is CSARDSWETQYF. The DNA for the CDR3 is TGCAGTGCTAGAGATAGCTGGGAGACCCAGTACTTC. The chain combines TRBV20-1 with TRBJ2-5; D not resolved. This CDR3 is 12 amino acids long. V lost 0 bases and J lost 5, with 7 bases in between. Germline lookup yields CDR1 DFQATT and CDR2 SNEGSKA (reference sequence).